One sample yielded the 12 T cell receptor beta chains listed below, sequenced in a study of cytomegalovirus exposure and HLA in healthy donors. In the PCR, 60 Vbeta and 13 Jbeta primers were used. The repertoire was sequenced with immunoSEQ multiplex PCR; TCRdb's copy has only in-frame clones and lacks some. The top ten hold roughly 2% of the sample, which has 150,000 to 200,000 clones, 80% to 85% seen once. The sequenced sample consisted of PBMCs. These receptors all come from a human donor in good health.

This clone occurred once. This sequence joins TRBV18 and TRBJ2-3, with TRBD1 identical over 8 bases. Looked up from germline, CDR1 is KGHSH and CDR2 is LQKENI. The CDR3 extends over 17 amino acids. With V trimmed by 3 bases and J by 1 base, 9 bases remained unmatched. The chain's CDR3 is CASSPYLGQGGTDTQYF. CDR3 DNA sequence: TGTGCCAGCTCACCTTACCTTGGACAGGGAGGCACAGATACGCAGTATTTT.

The rearrangement links TRBV13 to TRBJ1-1, with D uncertain. CDR1 and CDR2 from the germline V gene are PRHDT and FYEKMQ (reference sequence). Deletions cut 1 base from V and 2 bases from J, with 8 bases between. The CDR3 is 14 residues long. The DNA of the CDR3 is TGTGCCAGCAGCTTAGCGGGAGGAAACACTGAAGCTTTCTTT. Residues: CASSLAGGNTEAFF.

The table lists this clone with a count of one. This chain connects TRBV5-4 to TRBJ2-3; TRBD2 is a possible D gene (5 bases). Germline V CDR1 and CDR2: SGHNT, YYREEE (reference sequence). The CDR3 consists of 14 residues. V was pared by 4 bases and J by 1 base, with 10 bases between. CDR3 in DNA: TGTGCCAGCAGCCTCAGCGGAGGCACAGATACGCAGTATTTT. Its translation is CASSLSGGTDTQYF.

This clone was observed a few times. The gene calls are TRBV9 and TRBJ1-1; D remains unclear. Trimming took off 4 bases at V and 8 bases at J, with 15 bases between the two ends. The V gene's germline CDR1 is SGDLS and CDR2 YYNGEE. The CDR3 is 13 amino acids. CDR3 protein: CASSPHPTDEAFF. The CDR3 DNA sequence: TGTGCCAGCAGCCCCCACCCCACAGACGAAGCTTTCTTT.

V and J are TRBV19 and TRBJ2-7; 7 bases are shared with TRBD1. This CDR3 is built from 15 residues. V gave up 3 bases and J gave up 2 bases; unmatched junction bases: 7. Germline V gene lookup returns CDR1 LNHDA and CDR2 SQIVND (reference sequence). For the CDR3, the DNA is TGTGCCAGTAGTATTGGGGGACAGAGAACCTACGAGCAGTACTTC. It codes for CASSIGGQRTYEQYF.

This chain connects TRBV6-5 to TRBJ2-3; 11 nucleotides align to TRBD2. The germline CDR1 and CDR2 sequences are MNHEY and SVGAGI. This CDR3 spans 13 amino acids. Trimming removed 5 bases from V and 6 bases from J; junction bases left unmatched: 1. The CDR3 region is CASSRTSGDTQYF. CDR3 sequence (DNA): TGTGCCAGCAGTCGGACTAGCGGGGATACGCAGTATTTT.

This rearrangement joins TRBV4-1 to TRBJ1-4; TRBD1 might be the D (5 bases). CDR3 length equals 15 residues. Germline V CDR1 and CDR2: MGHRA, YSYEKL. Deletions cut 4 bases from V and 1 base from J, with 10 bases between. For the CDR3, the DNA is TGCGCCAGCAGCCGCCAGGGTGTAACTAATGAAAAACTGTTTTTT. Amino acid sequence: CASSRQGVTNEKLFF.

The J gene is TRBJ2-7, the V gene TRBV6-1, with D maybe TRBD1 (6 bases). The CDR3 spans 12 residues. The V gene's germline CDR1 is MNHNS and CDR2 SASEGT. V was trimmed by 6 bases and J by 7 bases, leaving 13 bases between them. The CDR3 DNA sequence: TGTGCCAGCAGGTCAGGGGTTCGTGAGCAGTACTTC. This sequence encodes CASRSGVREQYF.

This chain connects TRBV7-9 to TRBJ1-5, with TRBD1 matching over 9 bases. Germline trimming cut 5 bases from V and 3 bases from J; bases unmatched to any gene: 2. Germline V gene data show CDR1 as SEHNR and CDR2 as FQNEAQ (reference sequence). CDR3 size: 14 residues. The CDR3 nucleotides are TGTGCCAGCAGCCGGACAGGGGACAATCAGCCCCAGCATTTT. This sequence encodes CASSRTGDNQPQHF.

The J gene is TRBJ2-3, the V gene TRBV29-1; a weak D match, TRBD2 (5 bases). This CDR3 contains 16 residues. The V gene lost 7 bases and the J gene lost 4 bases, with 24 bases spanning the gap. The germline V gene encodes CDR1 SQVTM and CDR2 ANQGSEA. DNA for the CDR3: TGCAGCGGGTTTAGGGCTAGCCCCCGTCCCCCAGATACGCAGTATTTT. Translated, it gives CSGFRASPRPPDTQYF.

DNA of the CDR3: TGTGCCAGCAGCTTCCGGGGAACCTACGAGCAGTACTTC. Its protein is CASSFRGTYEQYF. The rearrangement links TRBV11-3 to TRBJ2-7, with D possibly being TRBD2 (5 bases). V shed 3 bases and J shed 2 bases, with 8 bases lying between them. The CDR3 loop spans 13 amino acids. Looked up from germline, CDR1 is SGHNT and CDR2 is YENEEA.

As concerns this clone: One end of the junction varies from germline; a read error may be responsible. The chain is built from TRBV6-6 and TRBJ2-7; 10 bases align to TRBD2. CDR1 is MNHNY, CDR2 SVGAGI, per germline (reference sequence). The CDR3 is 16 amino acids. The CDR3 DNA sequence: TGTGCCAGCAGTTATAATAGCGGGGGGCCCTCCTCCGAGCAGTACTTC. Translated: CASSYNSGGPSSEQYF.